Listed below are T cell receptor beta chains from one sample, sequenced in a study of beta chain features in type 1 diabetes. Profiled with immunoSEQ multiplex PCR; TCRdb holds only in-frame clones, not every one. The table shows about 240,000 clones, with roughly 14% occurring only once. The sequenced sample consisted of naive CD4+ T cells from blood. These receptors all come from a young man with type 1 diabetes. The conserved cysteine and the conserved F or W are not part of the CDR3 here. The order of the fields is J gene, V gene, CDR3 protein.

j_call: TRBJ1-5
v_call: TRBV30
cdr3_aa: AWSRQGSQPQH

j_call: TRBJ2-3
v_call: TRBV15
cdr3_aa: ATSLRAGGADTQY

j_call: TRBJ2-2
v_call: TRBV29-1
cdr3_aa: SVVGLAGAGELF

j_call: TRBJ1-1
v_call: TRBV11-3
cdr3_aa: ASRENQGREAF

j_call: TRBJ2-7
v_call: TRBV7-2
cdr3_aa: ASSHPGRTSGRDYEQY

j_call: TRBJ2-5
v_call: TRBV11-3
cdr3_aa: ASSWLGEETQY

j_call: TRBJ1-1
v_call: TRBV29-1
cdr3_aa: SVEVTEGTEAF

j_call: TRBJ1-2
v_call: TRBV5-1
cdr3_aa: ASSLEGTGPYGYT

j_call: TRBJ2-7
v_call: TRBV23-1
cdr3_aa: ASKQDSIYEQY

j_call: TRBJ1-2
v_call: TRBV10-3
cdr3_aa: ATRKTGQGYGYT

j_call: TRBJ2-7
v_call: TRBV15
cdr3_aa: ATSRVTGFEQY

j_call: TRBJ2-4
v_call: TRBV7-6
cdr3_aa: ASSPGQGRLGAVAKNIQY

j_call: TRBJ2-1
v_call: TRBV11-3
cdr3_aa: ASSLGSRGEQF

j_call: TRBJ1-4
v_call: TRBV19
cdr3_aa: ASSIPPEKLF

j_call: TRBJ1-1
v_call: TRBV5-1
cdr3_aa: ASSLRTGYASPEAF

j_call: TRBJ2-2
v_call: TRBV6-7
cdr3_aa: ASSTGTYPTGELF

j_call: TRBJ1-2
v_call: TRBV30
cdr3_aa: AWSLLPVPRRGTNYGYT

j_call: TRBJ2-7
v_call: TRBV30
cdr3_aa: AWTNRDRGVTGRQQY

j_call: TRBJ1-5
v_call: TRBV2
cdr3_aa: AIRQTAGNQPQH

j_call: TRBJ1-2
v_call: TRBV29-1
cdr3_aa: SDRGDRYGYT

j_call: TRBJ1-5
v_call: TRBV5-1
cdr3_aa: ASSLGQANQPQH

j_call: TRBJ1-4
v_call: TRBV5-1
cdr3_aa: ASSLDGGKLF

j_call: TRBJ1-4
v_call: TRBV14
cdr3_aa: ASSQGAREKLF

j_call: TRBJ2-3
v_call: TRBV4-1
cdr3_aa: ASSQRPLAVGPLTQY

j_call: TRBJ2-1
v_call: TRBV30
cdr3_aa: AWSRLAGDPSYNEQF

j_call: TRBJ2-2
v_call: TRBV4-2
cdr3_aa: ASSQDRGDTGELF

j_call: TRBJ2-1
v_call: TRBV6-4
cdr3_aa: ASSEGGDNEQF

j_call: TRBJ2-7
v_call: TRBV5-1
cdr3_aa: ASSLGATAYYEQY

j_call: TRBJ2-2
v_call: TRBV5-1
cdr3_aa: ASSLEQPNTGELF

j_call: TRBJ2-3
v_call: TRBV18
cdr3_aa: ASSPLPSSGTDTQY

j_call: TRBJ1-5
v_call: TRBV19
cdr3_aa: ASSIGRRGGNQPQH

j_call: TRBJ2-5
v_call: TRBV7-2
cdr3_aa: ASSLDTGQETQY

j_call: TRBJ1-1
v_call: TRBV5-1
cdr3_aa: ASSFTGGVNTEAF

j_call: TRBJ1-2
v_call: TRBV7-9
cdr3_aa: ASSLQGNYGYT

j_call: TRBJ2-7
v_call: TRBV19
cdr3_aa: ASSIGGGLGAYEQY

j_call: TRBJ2-3
v_call: TRBV29-1
cdr3_aa: SHRGQSDTQY